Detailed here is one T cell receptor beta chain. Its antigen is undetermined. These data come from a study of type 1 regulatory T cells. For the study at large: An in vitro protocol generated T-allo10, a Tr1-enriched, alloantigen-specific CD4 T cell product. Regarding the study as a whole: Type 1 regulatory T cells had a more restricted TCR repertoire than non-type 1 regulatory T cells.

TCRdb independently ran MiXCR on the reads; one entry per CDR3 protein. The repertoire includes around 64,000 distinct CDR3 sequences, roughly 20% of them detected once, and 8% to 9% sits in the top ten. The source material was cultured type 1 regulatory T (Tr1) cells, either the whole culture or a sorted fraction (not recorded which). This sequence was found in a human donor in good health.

This CDR3 reads CASSLTSTSEQFF. DNA for the CDR3: TGTGCCAGCAGCCTTACTAGCACGAGTGAGCAGTTCTTC. The genes are TRBV3-1 and TRBJ2-1, with D possibly matching TRBD2 (6 bases). Germline lookup yields CDR1 LGHDT and CDR2 YNNKEL (reference sequence). This CDR3 comprises 13 residues. Trimming cost V 4 bases and J 9 bases, with 13 bases left between them.